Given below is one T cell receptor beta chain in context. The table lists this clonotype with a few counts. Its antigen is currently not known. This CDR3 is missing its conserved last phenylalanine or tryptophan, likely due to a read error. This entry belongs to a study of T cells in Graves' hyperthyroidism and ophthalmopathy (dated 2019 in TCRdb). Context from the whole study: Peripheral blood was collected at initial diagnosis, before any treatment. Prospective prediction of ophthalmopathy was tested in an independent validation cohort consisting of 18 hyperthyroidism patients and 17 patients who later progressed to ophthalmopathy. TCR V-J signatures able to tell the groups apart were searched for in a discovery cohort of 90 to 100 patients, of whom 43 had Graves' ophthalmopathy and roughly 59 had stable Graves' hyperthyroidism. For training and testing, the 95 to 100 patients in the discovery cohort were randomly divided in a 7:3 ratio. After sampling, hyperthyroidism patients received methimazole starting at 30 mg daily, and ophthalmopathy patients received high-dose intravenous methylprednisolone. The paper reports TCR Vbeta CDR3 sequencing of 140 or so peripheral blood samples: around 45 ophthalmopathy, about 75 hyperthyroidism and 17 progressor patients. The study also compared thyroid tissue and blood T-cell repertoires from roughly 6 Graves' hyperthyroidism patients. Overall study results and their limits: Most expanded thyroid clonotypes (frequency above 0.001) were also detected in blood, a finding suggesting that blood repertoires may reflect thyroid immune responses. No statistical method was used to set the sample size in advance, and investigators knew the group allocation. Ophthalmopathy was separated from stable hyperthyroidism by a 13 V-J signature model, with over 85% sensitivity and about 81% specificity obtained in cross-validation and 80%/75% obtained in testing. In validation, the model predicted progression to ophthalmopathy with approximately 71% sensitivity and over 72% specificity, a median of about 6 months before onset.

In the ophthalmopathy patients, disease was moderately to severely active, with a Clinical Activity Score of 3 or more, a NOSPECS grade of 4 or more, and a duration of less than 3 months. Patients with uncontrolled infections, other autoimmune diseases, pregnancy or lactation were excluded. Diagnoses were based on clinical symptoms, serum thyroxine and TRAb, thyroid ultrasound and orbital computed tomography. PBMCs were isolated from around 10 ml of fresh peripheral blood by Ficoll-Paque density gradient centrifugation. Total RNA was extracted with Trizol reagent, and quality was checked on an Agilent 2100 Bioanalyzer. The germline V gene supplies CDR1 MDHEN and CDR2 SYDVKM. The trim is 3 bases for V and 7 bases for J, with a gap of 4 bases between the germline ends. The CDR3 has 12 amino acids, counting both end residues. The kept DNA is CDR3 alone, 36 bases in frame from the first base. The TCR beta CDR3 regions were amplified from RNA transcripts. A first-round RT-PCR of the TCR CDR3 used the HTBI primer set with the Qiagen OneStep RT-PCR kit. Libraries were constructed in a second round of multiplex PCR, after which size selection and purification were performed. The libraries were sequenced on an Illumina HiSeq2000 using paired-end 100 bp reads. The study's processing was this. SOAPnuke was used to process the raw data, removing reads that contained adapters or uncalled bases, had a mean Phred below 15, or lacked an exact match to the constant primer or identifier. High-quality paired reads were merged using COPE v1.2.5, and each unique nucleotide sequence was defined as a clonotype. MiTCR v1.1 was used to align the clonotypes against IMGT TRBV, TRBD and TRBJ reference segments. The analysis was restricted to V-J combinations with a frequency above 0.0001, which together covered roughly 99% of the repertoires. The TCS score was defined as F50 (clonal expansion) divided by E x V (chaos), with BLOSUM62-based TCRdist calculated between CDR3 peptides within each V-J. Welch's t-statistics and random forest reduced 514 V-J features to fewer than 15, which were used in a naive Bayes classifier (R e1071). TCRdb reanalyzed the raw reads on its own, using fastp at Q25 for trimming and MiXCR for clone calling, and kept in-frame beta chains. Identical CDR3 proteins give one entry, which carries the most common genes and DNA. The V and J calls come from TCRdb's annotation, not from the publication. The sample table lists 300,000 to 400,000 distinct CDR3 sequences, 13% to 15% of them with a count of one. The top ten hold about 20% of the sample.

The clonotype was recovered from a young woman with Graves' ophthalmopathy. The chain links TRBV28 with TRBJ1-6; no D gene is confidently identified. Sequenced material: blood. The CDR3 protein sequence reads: CASSFPNSPLHL. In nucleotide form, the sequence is TGTGCCAGCAGTTTTCCAAATTCACCCCTCCACCTT.